This T cell receptor beta chain comes out of a study of blood T cell repertoires in COVID-19. Study background: The analysed material was cDNA or gDNA that came from T cells, B-cell-depleted T cells, or PBMCs.

Clones were sequenced by immunoSEQ multiplex PCR, and TCRdb holds only the in-frame ones, with some missing. This table holds under 130,000 clones, around 66% found once. CDR3 length: 12 amino acids. Trimming cost V 5 bases and J 5 bases, with 10 bases left between them. Germline CDR1 SGHRS, CDR2 YFSETQ. Sequencing used peripheral blood. The V and J genes are TRBV5-1 and TRBJ2-5; the D gene is possibly TRBD2 (7 bases). This sequence originates from an elderly man with acute or convalescent COVID-19. CDR3 loop: CASSEGGETQYF. CDR3 nucleotides: TGCGCCAGCAGTGAGGGGGGGGAGACCCAGTACTTC.